The T cell receptor (beta chain) under discussion was sequenced for a study of metastatic and nonmetastatic thyroid tumors. Across the study: The authors compared repertoires across blood and tumor or nodule tissue from malignant and benign thyroid patients. Study-wide results and caveats: Patients with malignant thyroid tumors reportedly had significantly higher TCR beta diversity than those with benign nodules, in blood and tumor.

Every patient underwent thyroid surgery untreated. The authors' processing: The study took CDR3 differences across clinicopathological groups and made a distant-metastasis classifier for papillary thyroid cancer from them. TCRdb used MiXCR to call clones anew from the PCR reads. TCRdb assigned the V and J calls; the authors' analysis was not used. The sample contains roughly 12,000 clones, about 37% of which appear only once. As concerns this clone: The target antigen is unknown.

The clonotype originates from a female donor with papillary thyroid cancer or a benign thyroid nodule (not recorded which). Some clones in this sample may be carry-over from other donors' samples. The source material was tumor tissue.

The CDR3 protein is CAWSEQFYEQYF. The DNA for the CDR3 is TGTGCCTGGAGTGAACAATTCTACGAGCAGTACTTC. The chain recombines TRBV30 with TRBJ2-7; D not resolved. The CDR3 runs 12 residues. Trimming removed 1 base from V and 3 bases from J, with 7 bases in between. Germline V lookup: CDR1 GTSNPN, CDR2 SVGIG (reference sequence).